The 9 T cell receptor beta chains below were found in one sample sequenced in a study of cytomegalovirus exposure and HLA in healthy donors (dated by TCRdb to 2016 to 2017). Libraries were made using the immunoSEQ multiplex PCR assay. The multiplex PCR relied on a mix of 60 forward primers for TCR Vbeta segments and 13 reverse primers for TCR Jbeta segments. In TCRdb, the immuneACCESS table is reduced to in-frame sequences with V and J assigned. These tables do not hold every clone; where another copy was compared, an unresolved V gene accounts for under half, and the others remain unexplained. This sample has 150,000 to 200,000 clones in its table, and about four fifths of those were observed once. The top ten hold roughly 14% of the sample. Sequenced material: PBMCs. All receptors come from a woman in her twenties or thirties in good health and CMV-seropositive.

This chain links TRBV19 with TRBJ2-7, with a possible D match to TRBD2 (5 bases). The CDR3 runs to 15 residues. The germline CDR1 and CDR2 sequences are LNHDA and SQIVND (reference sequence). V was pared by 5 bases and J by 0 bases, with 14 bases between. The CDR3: CASSPAAASSYEQYF. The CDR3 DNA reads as TGTGCCAGTAGTCCGGCAGCGGCAAGCTCCTACGAGCAGTACTTC.

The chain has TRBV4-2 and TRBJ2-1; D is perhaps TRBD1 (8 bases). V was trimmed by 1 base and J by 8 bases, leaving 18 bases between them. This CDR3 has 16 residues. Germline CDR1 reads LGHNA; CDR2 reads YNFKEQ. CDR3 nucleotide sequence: TGTGCCAGCAGCCAAGTTCCACAGGGGGGGGTCGATGAGCAGTTCTTC. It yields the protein CASSQVPQGGVDEQFF.

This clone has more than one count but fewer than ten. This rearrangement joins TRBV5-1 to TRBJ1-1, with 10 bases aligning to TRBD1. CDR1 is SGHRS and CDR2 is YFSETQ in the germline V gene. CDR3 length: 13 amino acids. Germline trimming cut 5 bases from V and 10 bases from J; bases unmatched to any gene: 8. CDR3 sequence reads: CASRGTGARRAFF. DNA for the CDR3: TGCGCCAGCAGAGGGACAGGGGCGCGTCGAGCTTTCTTT.

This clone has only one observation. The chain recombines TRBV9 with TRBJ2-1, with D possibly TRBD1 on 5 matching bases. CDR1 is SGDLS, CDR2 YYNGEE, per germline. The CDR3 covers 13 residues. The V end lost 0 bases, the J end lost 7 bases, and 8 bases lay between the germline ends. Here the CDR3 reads CASSVDPGNEQFF. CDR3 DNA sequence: TGTGCCAGCAGCGTAGACCCAGGGAATGAGCAGTTCTTC.

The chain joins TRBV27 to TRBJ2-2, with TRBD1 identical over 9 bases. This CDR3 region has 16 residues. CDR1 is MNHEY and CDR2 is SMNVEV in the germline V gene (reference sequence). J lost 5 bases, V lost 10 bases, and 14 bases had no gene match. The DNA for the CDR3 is TGTGCCACGTCCCTACTAGACAGGGGGAGAACCGGGGAGCTGTTTTTT. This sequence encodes CATSLLDRGRTGELFF.

The CDR3, as DNA: TGTGCCAGCACTCCCCTCGACACCACGAGTGGTATAGGCGGGGAGCTGTTTTTT. Its protein product is CASTPLDTTSGIGGELFF. This chain connects TRBV2 to TRBJ2-2; D ambiguous. Germline-derived CDR1 and CDR2 are SNHLY and FYNNEI. The length of the CDR3 is 18 residues. Trimming removed 7 bases from V and 7 bases from J, with 28 bases in between.

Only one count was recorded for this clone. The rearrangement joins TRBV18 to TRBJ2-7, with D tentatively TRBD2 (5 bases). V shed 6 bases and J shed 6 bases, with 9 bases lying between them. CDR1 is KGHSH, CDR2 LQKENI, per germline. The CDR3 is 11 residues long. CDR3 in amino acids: CASSPSSEQYF. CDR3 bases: TGTGCCAGCTCCCCTAGCTCCGAGCAGTACTTC.

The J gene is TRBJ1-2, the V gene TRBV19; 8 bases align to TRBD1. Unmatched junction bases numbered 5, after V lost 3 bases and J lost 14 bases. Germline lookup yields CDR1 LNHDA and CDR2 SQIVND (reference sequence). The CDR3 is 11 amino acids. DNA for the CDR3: TGTGCCAGTAGTATGGGACAGGCTTCTACCTTC. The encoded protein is CASSMGQASTF.

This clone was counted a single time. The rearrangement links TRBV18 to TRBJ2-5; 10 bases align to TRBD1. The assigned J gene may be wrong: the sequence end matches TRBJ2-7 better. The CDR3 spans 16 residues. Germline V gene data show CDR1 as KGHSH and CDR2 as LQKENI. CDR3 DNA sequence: TGTGCCAGCTCACCACTCTACTCGGACAGGGGGTACGAGCAGTACTTC. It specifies CASSPLYSDRGYEQYF.